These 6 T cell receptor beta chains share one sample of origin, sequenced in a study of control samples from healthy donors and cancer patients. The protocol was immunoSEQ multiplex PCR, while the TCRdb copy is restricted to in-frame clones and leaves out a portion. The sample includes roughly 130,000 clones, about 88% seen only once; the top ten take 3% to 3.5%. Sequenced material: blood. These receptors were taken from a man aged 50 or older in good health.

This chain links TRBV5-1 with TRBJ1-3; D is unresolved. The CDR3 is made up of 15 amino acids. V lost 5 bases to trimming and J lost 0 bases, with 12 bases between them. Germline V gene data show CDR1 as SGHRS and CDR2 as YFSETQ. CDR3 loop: CASSKDGSSGNTIYF. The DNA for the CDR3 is TGCGCCAGCAGTAAAGACGGATCCTCTGGAAACACCATATATTTT.

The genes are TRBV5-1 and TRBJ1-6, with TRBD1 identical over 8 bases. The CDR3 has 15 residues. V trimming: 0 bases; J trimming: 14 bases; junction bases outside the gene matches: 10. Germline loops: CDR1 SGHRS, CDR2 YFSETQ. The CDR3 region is CASSLGTGLEGSLHF. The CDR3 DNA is TGCGCCAGCAGCTTGGGGACAGGGCTCGAGGGATCCCTCCACTTT.

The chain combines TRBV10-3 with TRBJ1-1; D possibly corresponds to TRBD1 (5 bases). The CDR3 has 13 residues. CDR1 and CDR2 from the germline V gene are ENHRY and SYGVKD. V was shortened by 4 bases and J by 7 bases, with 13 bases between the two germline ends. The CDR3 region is CAISAGGVGEAFF. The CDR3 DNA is TGTGCCATCAGTGCCGGGGGGGTTGGTGAAGCTTTCTTT.

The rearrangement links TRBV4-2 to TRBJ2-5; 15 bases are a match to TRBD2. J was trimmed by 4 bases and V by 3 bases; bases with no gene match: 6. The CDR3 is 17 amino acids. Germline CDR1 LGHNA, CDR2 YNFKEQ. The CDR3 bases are TGTGCCAGCAGCCAGTCGAGGACTAGCGGGGGGGCAGAGACCCAGTACTTC. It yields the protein CASSQSRTSGGAETQYF.

This chain's CDR3 is CASKWGTEAFF. The DNA for the CDR3 is TGTGCCAGCAAGTGGGGCACTGAAGCTTTCTTT. The chain recombines TRBV6-6 with TRBJ1-1, with no clear D. Germline V CDR1 and CDR2: MNHNY, SVGAGI (reference sequence). This CDR3 has 11 amino acids. V dropped 7 bases and J dropped 4 bases, with 7 bases sitting between them.

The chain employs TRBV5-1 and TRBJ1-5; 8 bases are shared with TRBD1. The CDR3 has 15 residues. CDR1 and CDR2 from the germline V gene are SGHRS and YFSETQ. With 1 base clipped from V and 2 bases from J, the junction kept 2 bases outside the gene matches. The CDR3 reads CASSLSTGGNQPQHF. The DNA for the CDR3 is TGCGCCAGCAGCTTGTCGACAGGGGGCAATCAGCCCCAGCATTTT. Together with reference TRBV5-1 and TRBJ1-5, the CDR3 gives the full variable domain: KAGVTQTPRYLIKTRGQQVTLSCSPISGHRSVSWYQQTPGQGLQFLFEYFSETQRNKGNFPGRFSGRQFSNSRSEMNVSTLELGDSALYLCASSLSTGGNQPQHFGDGTRLSIL.